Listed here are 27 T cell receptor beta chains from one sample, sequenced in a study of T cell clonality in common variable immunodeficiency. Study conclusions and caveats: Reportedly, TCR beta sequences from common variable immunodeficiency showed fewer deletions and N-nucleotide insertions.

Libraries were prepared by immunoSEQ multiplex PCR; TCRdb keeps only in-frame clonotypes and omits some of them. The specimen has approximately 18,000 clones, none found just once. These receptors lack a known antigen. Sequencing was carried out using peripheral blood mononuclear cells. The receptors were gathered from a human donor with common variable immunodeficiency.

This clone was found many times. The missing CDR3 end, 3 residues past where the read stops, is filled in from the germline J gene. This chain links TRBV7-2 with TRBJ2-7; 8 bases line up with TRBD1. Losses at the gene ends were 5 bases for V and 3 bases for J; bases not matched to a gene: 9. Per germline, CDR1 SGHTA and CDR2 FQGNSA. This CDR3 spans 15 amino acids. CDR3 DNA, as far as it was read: TGTGCCAGCAGCCCTTTGGGACAGGCTGGCTACGAG. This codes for CASSPLGQAGYE. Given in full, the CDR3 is CASSPLGQAGYEQYF. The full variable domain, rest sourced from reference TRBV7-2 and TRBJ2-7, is GAGVSQSPSNKVTEKGKDVELRCDPISGHTALYWYRQSLGQGLEFLIYFQGNSAPDKSGLPSDRFSAERTGGSVSTLTIQRTQQEDSAVYLCASSPLGQAGYEQYFGPGTRLTVT.

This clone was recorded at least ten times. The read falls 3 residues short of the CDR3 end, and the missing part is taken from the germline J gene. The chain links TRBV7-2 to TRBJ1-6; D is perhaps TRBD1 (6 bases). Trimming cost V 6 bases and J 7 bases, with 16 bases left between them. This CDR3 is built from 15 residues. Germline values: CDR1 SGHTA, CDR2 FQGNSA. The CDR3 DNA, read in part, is TGTGCCAGCAGATATACGACAGGATCCAATTCACCC. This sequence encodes CASRYTTGSNSP. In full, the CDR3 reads CASRYTTGSNSPLHF.

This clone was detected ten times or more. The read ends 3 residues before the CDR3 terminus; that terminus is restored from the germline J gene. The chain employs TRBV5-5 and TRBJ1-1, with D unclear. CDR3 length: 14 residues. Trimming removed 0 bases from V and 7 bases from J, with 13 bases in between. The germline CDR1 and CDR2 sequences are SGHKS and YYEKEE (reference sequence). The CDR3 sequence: CASSLDLLAGEAFF. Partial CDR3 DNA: TGTGCCAGCAGCTTGGATCTACTTGCGGGTGAA.

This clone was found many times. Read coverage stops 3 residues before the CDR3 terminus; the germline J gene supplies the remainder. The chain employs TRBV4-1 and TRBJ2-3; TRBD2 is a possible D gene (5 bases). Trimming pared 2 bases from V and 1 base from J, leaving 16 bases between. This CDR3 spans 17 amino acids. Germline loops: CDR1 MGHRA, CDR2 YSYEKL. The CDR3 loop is CASSQLFAGIRTDTQYF. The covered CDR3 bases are TGCGCCAGCAGCCAATTATTCGCGGGCATACGCACAGATACG.

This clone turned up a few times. The sequenced CDR3 bases are TGTGCCAGCAGACCCCGATGGCGGGAGGGTACAGATACG. This translates into CASRPRWREGTDT. The CDR3 as a whole reads CASRPRWREGTDTQYF. The V and J genes are TRBV7-6 and TRBJ2-3, with 9 bases fitting TRBD2. The DNA ends 3 residues before the CDR3 does, and the rest of the CDR3 is filled in from the germline J gene. The germline CDR1 and CDR2 sequences are SGHVS and FNYEAQ. The V segment lost 6 bases and the J segment 3 bases; nucleotides outside the gene matches: 10. This CDR3 contains 16 residues.

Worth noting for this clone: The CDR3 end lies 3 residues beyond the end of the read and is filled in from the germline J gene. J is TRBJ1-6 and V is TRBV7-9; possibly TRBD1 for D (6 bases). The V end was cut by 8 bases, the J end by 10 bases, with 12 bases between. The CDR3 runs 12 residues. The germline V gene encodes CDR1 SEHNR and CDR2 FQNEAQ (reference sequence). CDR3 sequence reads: CASEQGGSPLHF. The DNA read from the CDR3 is TGTGCCAGCGAACAGGGTGGGTCACCC.

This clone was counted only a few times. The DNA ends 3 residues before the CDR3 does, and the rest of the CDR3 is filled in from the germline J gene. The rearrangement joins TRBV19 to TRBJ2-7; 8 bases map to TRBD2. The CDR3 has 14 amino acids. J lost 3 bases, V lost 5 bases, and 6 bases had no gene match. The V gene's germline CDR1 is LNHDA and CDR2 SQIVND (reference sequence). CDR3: CASSAAAGVYEQYF. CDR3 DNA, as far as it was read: TGTGCCAGTAGTGCAGCAGCGGGAGTCTACGAG.

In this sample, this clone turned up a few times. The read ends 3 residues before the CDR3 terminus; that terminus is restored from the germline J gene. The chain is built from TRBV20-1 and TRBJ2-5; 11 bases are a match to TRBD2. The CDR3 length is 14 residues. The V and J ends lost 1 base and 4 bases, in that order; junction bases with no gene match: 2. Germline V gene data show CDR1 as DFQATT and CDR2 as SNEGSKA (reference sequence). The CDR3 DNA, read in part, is TGCAGTGCTAGAGCTAGCGGGGGGTCAGAGACC. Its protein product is CSARASGGSET. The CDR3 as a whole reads CSARASGGSETQYF.

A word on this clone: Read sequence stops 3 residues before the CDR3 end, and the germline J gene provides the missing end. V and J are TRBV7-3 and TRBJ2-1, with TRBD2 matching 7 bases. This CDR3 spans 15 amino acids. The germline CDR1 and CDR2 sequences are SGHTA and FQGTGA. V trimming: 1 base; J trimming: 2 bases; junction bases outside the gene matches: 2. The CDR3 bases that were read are TGTGCCAGCAGCTTAATTGCGGGGGCCTACAATGAG. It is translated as CASSLIAGAYNE. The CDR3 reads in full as CASSLIAGAYNEQFF.

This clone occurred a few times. The DNA read from the CDR3 is TGTGCCAGCAGTTACGCGGGGGGCCTCTATGGC. Translation: CASSYAGGLYG. The CDR3 reads in full as CASSYAGGLYGYTF. V gene TRBV6-2 or TRBV6-3 combines with J gene TRBJ1-2, with a weak D call TRBD1 (6 bases). The observed sequence ends 3 residues before the CDR3 terminus, with the missing tail filled in from the germline J gene. CDR1 and CDR2 (germline): MNHEY, SVGEGT. The CDR3 contains 14 residues. V was pared by 2 bases and J by 4 bases, with 11 bases between.

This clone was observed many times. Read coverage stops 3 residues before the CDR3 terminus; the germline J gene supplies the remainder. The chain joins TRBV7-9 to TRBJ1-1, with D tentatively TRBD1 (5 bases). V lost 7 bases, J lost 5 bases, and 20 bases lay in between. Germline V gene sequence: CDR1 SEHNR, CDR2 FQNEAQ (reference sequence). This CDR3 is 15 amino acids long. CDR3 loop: CASNPQQGYETEAFF. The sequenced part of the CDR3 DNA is TGTGCCAGCAACCCCCAGCAGGGATATGAAACTGAA.

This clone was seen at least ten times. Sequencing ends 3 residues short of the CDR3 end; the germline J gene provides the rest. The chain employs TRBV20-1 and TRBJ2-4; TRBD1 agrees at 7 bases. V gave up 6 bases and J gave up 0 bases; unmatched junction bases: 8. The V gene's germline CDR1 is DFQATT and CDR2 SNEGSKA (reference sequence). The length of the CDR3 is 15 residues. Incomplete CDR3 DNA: TGCAGTGCCCTCGAACAGGGGCGAGCCAAAAACATT. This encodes CSALEQGRAKNI. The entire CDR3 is CSALEQGRAKNIQYF.

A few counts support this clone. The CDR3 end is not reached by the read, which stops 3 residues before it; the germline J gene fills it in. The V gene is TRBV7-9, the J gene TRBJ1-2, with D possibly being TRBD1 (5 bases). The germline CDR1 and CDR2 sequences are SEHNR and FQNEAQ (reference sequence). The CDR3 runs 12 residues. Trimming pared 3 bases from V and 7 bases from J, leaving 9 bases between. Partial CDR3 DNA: TGTGCCAGCAGCTTTCCCGGGGGTGGC. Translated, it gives CASSFPGGG. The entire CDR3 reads CASSFPGGGYTF.

This CDR3 is CASSTGLSARSRNEKLFF. Partial CDR3 DNA: TGTGCCAGCAGCACCGGACTATCGGCTCGGTCTCGGAATGAAAAA. The J gene is TRBJ1-4, the V gene TRBV7-8; D ambiguous. The CDR3 end falls 3 residues outside the read, so it is completed with the germline J gene. The CDR3 contains 18 residues. Germline V gene data show CDR1 as SGHVS and CDR2 as FQNEAQ. Trimming shortened V by 5 bases and J by 5 bases, and 24 bases separated the two germline ends.

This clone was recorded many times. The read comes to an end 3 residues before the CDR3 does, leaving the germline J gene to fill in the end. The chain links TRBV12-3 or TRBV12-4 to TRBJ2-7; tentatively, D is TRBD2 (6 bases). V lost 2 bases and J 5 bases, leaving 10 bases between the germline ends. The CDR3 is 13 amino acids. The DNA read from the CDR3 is TGTGCCAGCAGTTTATCGGGGGTCCACGAG. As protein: CASSLSGVHE. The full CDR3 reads CASSLSGVHEQYF.

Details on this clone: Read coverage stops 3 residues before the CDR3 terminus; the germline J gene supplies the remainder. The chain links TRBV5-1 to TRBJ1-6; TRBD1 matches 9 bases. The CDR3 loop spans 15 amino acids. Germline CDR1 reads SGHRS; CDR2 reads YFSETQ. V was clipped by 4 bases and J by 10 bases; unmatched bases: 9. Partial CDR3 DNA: TGCGCCAGCAGCCCCTCCGGGACAGGGCTATCACCC. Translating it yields CASSPSGTGLSP. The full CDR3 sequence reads CASSPSGTGLSPLHF.

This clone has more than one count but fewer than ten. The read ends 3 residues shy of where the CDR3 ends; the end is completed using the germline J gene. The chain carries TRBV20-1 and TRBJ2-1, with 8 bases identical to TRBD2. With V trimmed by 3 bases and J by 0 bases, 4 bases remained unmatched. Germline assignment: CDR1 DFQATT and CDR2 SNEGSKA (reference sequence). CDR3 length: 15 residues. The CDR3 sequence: CSARAGGISYNEQFF. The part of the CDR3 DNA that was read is TGCAGTGCTAGGGCGGGGGGCATCTCCTACAATGAG.

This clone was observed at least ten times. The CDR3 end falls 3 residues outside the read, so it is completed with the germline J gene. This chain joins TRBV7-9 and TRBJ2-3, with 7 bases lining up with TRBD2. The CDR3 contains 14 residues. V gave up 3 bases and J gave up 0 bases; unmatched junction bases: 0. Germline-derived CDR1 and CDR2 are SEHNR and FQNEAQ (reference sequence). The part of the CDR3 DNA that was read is TGTGCCAGCAGCTTTAGCGGGAGCACAGATACG. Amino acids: CASSFSGSTDT. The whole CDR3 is CASSFSGSTDTQYF. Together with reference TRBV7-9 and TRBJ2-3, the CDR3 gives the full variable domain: DTGVSQNPRHKITKRGQNVTFRCDPISEHNRLYWYRQTLGQGPEFLTYFQNEAQLEKSRLLSDRFSAERPKGSFSTLEIQRTEQGDSAMYLCASSFSGSTDTQYFGPGTRLTVL.

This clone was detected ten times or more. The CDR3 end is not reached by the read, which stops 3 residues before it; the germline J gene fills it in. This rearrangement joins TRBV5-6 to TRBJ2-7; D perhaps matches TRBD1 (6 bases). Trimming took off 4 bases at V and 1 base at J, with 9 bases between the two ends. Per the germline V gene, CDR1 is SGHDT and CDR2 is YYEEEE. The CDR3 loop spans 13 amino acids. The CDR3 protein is CASSHRVSYEQYF. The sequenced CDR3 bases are TGTGCCAGCAGCCACAGGGTGTCCTACGAG.

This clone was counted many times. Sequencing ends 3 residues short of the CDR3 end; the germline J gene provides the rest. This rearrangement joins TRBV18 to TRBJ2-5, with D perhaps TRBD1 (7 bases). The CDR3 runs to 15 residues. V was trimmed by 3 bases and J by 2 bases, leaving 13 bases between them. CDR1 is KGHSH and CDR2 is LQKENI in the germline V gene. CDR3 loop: CASSPNPGGQETQYF. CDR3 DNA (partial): TGTGCCAGCTCACCTAATCCAGGGGGGCAAGAGACC.

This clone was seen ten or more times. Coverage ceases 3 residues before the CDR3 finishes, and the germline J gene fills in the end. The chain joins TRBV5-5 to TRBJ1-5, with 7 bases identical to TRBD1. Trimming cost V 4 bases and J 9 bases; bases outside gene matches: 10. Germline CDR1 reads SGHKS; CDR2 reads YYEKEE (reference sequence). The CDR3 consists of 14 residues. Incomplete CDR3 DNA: TGTGCCAGCAGCGATGGGGACAGAACTTGGCCC. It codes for CASSDGDRTWP. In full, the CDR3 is CASSDGDRTWPQHF.

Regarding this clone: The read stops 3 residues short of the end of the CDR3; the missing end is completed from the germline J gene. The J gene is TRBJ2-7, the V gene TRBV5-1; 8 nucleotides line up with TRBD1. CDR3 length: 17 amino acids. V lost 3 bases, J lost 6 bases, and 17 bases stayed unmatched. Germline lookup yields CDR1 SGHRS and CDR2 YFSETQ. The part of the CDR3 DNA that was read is TGCGCCAGCAGCTCCCGAGGTTCGACAGGGGAGACTTCCGAG. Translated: CASSSRGSTGETSE. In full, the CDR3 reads CASSSRGSTGETSEQYF.

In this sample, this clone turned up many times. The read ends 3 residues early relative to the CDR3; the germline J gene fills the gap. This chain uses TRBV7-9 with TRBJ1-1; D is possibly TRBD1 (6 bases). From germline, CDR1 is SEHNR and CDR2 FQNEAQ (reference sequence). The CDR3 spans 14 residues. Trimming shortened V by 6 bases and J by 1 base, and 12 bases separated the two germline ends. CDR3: CASRLTGQNTEAFF. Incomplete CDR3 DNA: TGTGCCAGCAGACTAACAGGGCAGAACACTGAA.

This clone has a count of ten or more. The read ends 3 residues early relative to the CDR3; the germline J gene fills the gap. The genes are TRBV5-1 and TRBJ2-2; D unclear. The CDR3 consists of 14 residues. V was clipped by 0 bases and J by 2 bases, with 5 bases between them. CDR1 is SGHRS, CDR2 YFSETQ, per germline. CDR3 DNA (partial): TGCGCCAGCAGCTTGGACACAAACACCGGGGAG. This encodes CASSLDTNTGE. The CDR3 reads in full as CASSLDTNTGELFF.

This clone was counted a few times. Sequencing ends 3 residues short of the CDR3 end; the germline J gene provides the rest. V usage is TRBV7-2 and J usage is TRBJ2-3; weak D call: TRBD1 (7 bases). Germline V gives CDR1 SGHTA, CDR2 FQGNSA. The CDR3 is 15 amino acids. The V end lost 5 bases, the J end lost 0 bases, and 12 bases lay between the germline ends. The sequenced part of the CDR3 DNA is TGTGCCAGCAGCCCAGGGGGGACTAGCACAGATACG. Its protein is CASSPGGTSTDT. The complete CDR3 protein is CASSPGGTSTDTQYF.

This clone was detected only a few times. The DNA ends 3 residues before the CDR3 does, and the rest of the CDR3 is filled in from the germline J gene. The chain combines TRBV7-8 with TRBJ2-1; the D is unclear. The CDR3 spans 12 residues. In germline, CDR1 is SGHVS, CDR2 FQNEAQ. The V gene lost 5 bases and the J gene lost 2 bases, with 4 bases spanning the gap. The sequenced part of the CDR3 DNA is TGTGCCAGCAGCCCCGCCTACAATGAG. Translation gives CASSPAYNE. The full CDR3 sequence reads CASSPAYNEQFF.

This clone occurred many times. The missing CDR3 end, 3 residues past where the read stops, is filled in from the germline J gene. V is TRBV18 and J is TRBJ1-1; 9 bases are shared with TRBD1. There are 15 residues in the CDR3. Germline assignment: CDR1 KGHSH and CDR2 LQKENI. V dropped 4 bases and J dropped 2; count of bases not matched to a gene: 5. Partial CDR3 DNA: TGTGCCAGCTCACAAGGGACAGGGTCTAACACTGAA. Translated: CASSQGTGSNTE. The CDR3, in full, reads CASSQGTGSNTEAFF. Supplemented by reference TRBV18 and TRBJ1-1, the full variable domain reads NAGVMQNPRHLVRRRGQEARLRCSPMKGHSHVYWYRQLPEEGLKFMVYLQKENIIDESGMPKERFSAEFPKEGPSILRIQQVVRGDSAAYFCASSQGTGSNTEAFFGQGTRLTVV.